The next 2 T cell receptor beta chains were all read from a single sample in a study of blood T cell repertoires in COVID-19 (TCRdb year 2020). Library generation was performed with the immunoSEQ multiplex PCR assay. Here the immuneACCESS table is served through TCRdb, limited to in-frame sequences with V and J called. Missing clones are a known gap in these copies; in checked studies unresolved V genes cover under half, and the rest lacks a known reason. Present in this sample are about 330,000 clones, over 75% of which were seen just once. Of the sample, about 4.7% is held by the ten largest clones. The specimen was PBMCs or T cells enriched from blood (not recorded which). Source of these receptors: a man aged 25-40 years who had recovered from COVID-19.

The chain is built from TRBV3-1 (or the pseudogene TRBV3-2) and TRBJ2-7; a weak D match, TRBD1 (5 bases). Deletions cut 1 base from V and 0 bases from J, with 7 bases between. The CDR3 runs 14 residues. Germline values: CDR1 LGHDT, CDR2 YNNKEL (reference sequence). The chain's CDR3 is CASSQGTNSYEQYF. The CDR3 DNA reads as TGTGCCAGCAGCCAAGGGACAAACTCCTACGAGCAGTACTTC.

The CDR3 sequence: CASTRDREGETQYF. The CDR3 nucleotides read TGTGCCAGCACCCGGGACAGGGAAGGGGAGACCCAGTACTTC. The chain links TRBV2 to TRBJ2-5; 9 bases align to TRBD1. The J segment lost 5 bases and the V segment lost 7 bases, leaving 8 bases of the junction unmatched. The CDR3 loop spans 14 amino acids. Germline values: CDR1 SNHLY, CDR2 FYNNEI.